This T cell receptor (beta chain) appears in the sequencing data of a study of blood T cell repertoires in COVID-19. About the study: Acute and convalescent COVID-19 specimens originated in the United States, Italy and Spain. Sources were T cells, B-cell-depleted T cells, or PBMCs; the material itself was cDNA or gDNA.

Under the authors' procedure: Cell counts per sample came from amplifying reference gene primers. TCRdb's table, derived via immunoSEQ multiplex PCR, lists solely in-frame clones and lacks some. V, J and clone size derive from that table, while D and trimming were established from the DNA sequence. This sample has fewer than 45,000 clones, with about 80% found just once. The specimen sequenced was peripheral blood. The clonotype originates from a human donor in a cohort sampled during active COVID-19.

The CDR3 DNA sequence: TGCGCCAGCAGCGAACAGCCGAACACTGAAGCTTTCTTT. The encoded protein is CASSEQPNTEAFF. J is TRBJ1-1 and V is TRBV5-1, with D unresolved. Looked up from germline, CDR1 is SGHRS and CDR2 is YFSETQ. V lost 4 bases and J lost 1, with 8 bases in between. The CDR3 runs to 13 residues.